These 21 T cell receptor beta chains were sequenced from one sample in a study of T cells in Graves' hyperthyroidism and ophthalmopathy. Amplification of TCR beta CDR3 regions was performed using RNA transcripts as template. First-round RT-PCR of the TCR CDR3 relied on the HTBI primer set. TCRdb fed the multiplex PCR reads into MiXCR, producing one record per CDR3 protein. The repertoire has some 200,000 distinct CDR3 sequences, around 16% of them found once; the top ten carry around 52%. The sequenced material came from blood. The receptor set was obtained from a woman between 45 and 65 years old with Graves' hyperthyroidism.

In its sample, this clonotype was seen once. Germline is not matched at one junction end, which may reflect a read error. The chain has TRBV19 and TRBJ2-1, with 9 bases lining up with TRBD2. The CDR3 has 19 residues. CDR1 LNHDA and CDR2 SQIVND come from the germline V gene (reference sequence). The DNA of the CDR3 is TGTGCCAGTAGTATCAAAACTTACTCGACTAGCGGCTCCTACAATGTGCAGTTCTTC. This encodes CASSIKTYSTSGSYNVQFF.

This clonotype was seen repeatedly, ten times or more. The chain links TRBV3-1 to TRBJ2-3; D may correspond to TRBD1 or TRBD2 (6 bases each). This CDR3 has 16 residues. Trimming shortened V by 5 bases and J by 1 base, and 16 bases separated the two germline ends. Germline V gene lookup returns CDR1 LGHDT and CDR2 YNNKEL (reference sequence). This CDR3 reads CASSSMMRGGTDTQYF. The CDR3 DNA reads as TGTGCCAGCAGCTCAATGATGAGGGGGGGCACAGATACGCAGTATTTT.

Many counts were recorded for this clonotype. This sequence joins TRBV27 and TRBJ1-1; no definite D call. The germline V gene has CDR1 MNHEY and CDR2 SMNVEV (reference sequence). This CDR3 comprises 13 residues. The V end lost 1 base, the J end lost 5 bases, and 8 bases lay between the germline ends. CDR3: CASSLYGETEAFF. In DNA, the CDR3 is TGTGCCAGCAGTTTATATGGGGAGACTGAAGCTTTCTTT.

In this sample, this clonotype turned up many times. V is TRBV6-1 and J is TRBJ1-1, with D unclear. V was cut by 6 bases and J by 6 bases, with 14 bases left in between. CDR1 is MNHNS and CDR2 is SASEGT in the germline V gene. CDR3 size: 13 residues. CDR3 protein: CASSLVAYSEAFF. DNA for the CDR3: TGTGCCAGCAGCCTCGTAGCGTACTCTGAAGCTTTCTTT.

CDR3 in amino acids: CASSLLSAREAFF. The CDR3 DNA sequence: TGTGCCAGCAGTTTATTGTCCGCGAGAGAAGCTTTCTTT. The chain employs TRBV28 and TRBJ1-1; D unclear. The CDR3 sequence is 13 residues long. Between the trimmed V and J ends, which lost 1 base and 8 bases, there was a span of 11 bases. Germline assignment: CDR1 MDHEN and CDR2 SYDVKM.

This clonotype turned up a few times. The chain combines TRBV12-3 or TRBV12-4 with TRBJ1-5; the D gene is possibly TRBD1 (5 bases). V lost 1 base and J 2 bases, leaving 9 bases between the germline ends. The CDR3 contains 15 residues. CDR3 amino acids: CASSLVGRGNQPQHF. The CDR3 DNA is TGTGCCAGCAGTTTAGTCGGCAGGGGCAATCAGCCCCAGCATTTT.

J is TRBJ2-7 and V is TRBV27, with D uncertain. V was clipped by 6 bases and J by 3 bases, with 12 bases between them. Germline loops: CDR1 MNHEY, CDR2 SMNVEV (reference sequence). The CDR3 is 13 amino acids. The CDR3 DNA reads TGTGCCAGCAGCCTCCAAGGGAACTACGAGCAGTACTTC. This codes for CASSLQGNYEQYF.

This clonotype has ten or more counts. This chain uses TRBV20-1 with TRBJ2-1, with D perhaps being TRBD1 or TRBD2 (6 bases each). The CDR3 spans 13 residues. CDR1 and CDR2 from the germline V gene are DFQATT and SNEGSKA (reference sequence). V lost 1 base and J 8 bases, leaving 12 bases between the germline ends. CDR3: CSARGGATDEQFF. The CDR3 coding sequence is TGCAGTGCTAGAGGGGGGGCTACTGATGAGCAGTTCTTC.

V gene TRBV3-1 combines with J gene TRBJ2-1; 13 bases are a match to TRBD2. The germline V gene has CDR1 LGHDT and CDR2 YNNKEL (reference sequence). The CDR3 has 16 residues. Losses at the gene ends were 4 bases for V and 9 bases for J; bases not matched to a gene: 9. The CDR3, as DNA: TGTGCCAGCAGCCGGGGGACTAGCGGGACTCGTAGTGAGCAGTTCTTC. It specifies CASSRGTSGTRSEQFF.

This clonotype was detected only once. The chain is built from TRBV30 and TRBJ2-1; 15 bases are a match to TRBD2. J lost 2 bases, V lost 2 bases, and 7 bases had no gene match. Germline CDR1 GTSNPN, CDR2 SVGIG (reference sequence). The CDR3 consists of 18 residues. CDR3 loop: CAWSTGTSGRSPYNEQFF. CDR3 in DNA: TGTGCCTGGAGTACTGGGACTAGCGGGAGGAGTCCCTACAATGAGCAGTTCTTC.

This clonotype was picked up many times. The CDR3 loop is CASSSRQGGDTQYF. In DNA form, the CDR3 reads TGTGCCAGCAGTTCCCGGCAGGGGGGAGATACGCAGTATTTT. The gene calls are TRBV6-1 and TRBJ2-3, with a possible D match to TRBD1 (7 bases). V was clipped by 5 bases and J by 5 bases, with 14 bases between them. This CDR3 region has 14 residues. The germline CDR1 and CDR2 sequences are MNHNS and SASEGT.

This clonotype was seen at least ten times. The chain recombines TRBV20-1 with TRBJ2-1; TRBD2 is a possible D gene (6 bases). The CDR3 consists of 13 residues. Germline loops: CDR1 DFQATT, CDR2 SNEGSKA (reference sequence). Trimming shortened V by 5 bases and J by 7 bases, and 15 bases separated the two germline ends. The CDR3 coding sequence is TGCAGTGCTCCCGGGAGCACAACAAATGAGCAGTTCTTC. This encodes CSAPGSTTNEQFF.

This clonotype has at least ten counts. The chain recombines TRBV7-2 with TRBJ2-3; the match to TRBD2 covers 10 bases. V gave up 6 bases and J gave up 4 bases; unmatched junction bases: 7. Germline V gene data show CDR1 as SGHTA and CDR2 as FQGNSA. This CDR3 is built from 15 residues. Written as DNA, the CDR3 is TGTGCCAGCAGGGGAGCCGGGACTAGCGCAGATACGCAGTATTTT. Protein product: CASRGAGTSADTQYF. Variable domain in full (rest from reference TRBV7-2 and TRBJ2-3): GAGVSQSPSNKVTEKGKDVELRCDPISGHTALYWYRQSLGQGLEFLIYFQGNSAPDKSGLPSDRFSAERTGGSVSTLTIQRTQQEDSAVYLCASRGAGTSADTQYFGPGTRLTVL.

This clonotype was picked up many times. Here the CDR3 reads CASSPSSQGNGGYTF. DNA for the CDR3: TGTGCCAGCAGCCCCTCATCACAGGGAAATGGTGGCTACACCTTC. V and J are TRBV28 and TRBJ1-2, with D perhaps TRBD1 (6 bases). The V gene lost 6 bases and the J gene lost 7 bases, with 21 bases spanning the gap. The V gene's germline CDR1 is MDHEN and CDR2 SYDVKM. The CDR3 covers 15 residues.

This clonotype was counted many times. The chain links TRBV24-1 to TRBJ2-1; D possibly corresponds to TRBD2 (6 bases). The CDR3 length is 15 residues. Trimming removed 1 base at V and 7 bases at J, with 13 bases between. Germline V gene sequence: CDR1 KGHDR, CDR2 SFDVKD. This CDR3 is CATSDFGGAQNEQFF. The CDR3 DNA reads as TGTGCCACCAGTGATTTCGGGGGAGCTCAGAATGAGCAGTTCTTC.

This clonotype occurred a few times. The V gene is TRBV19, the J gene TRBJ1-5; 9 bases fit TRBD1. The germline V gene has CDR1 LNHDA and CDR2 SQIVND (reference sequence). The CDR3 extends over 15 amino acids. The J segment lost 5 bases and the V segment lost 5 bases, leaving 7 bases of the junction unmatched. The CDR3 loop reads CASSLGTGLDQPQHF. In nucleotides, the CDR3 is TGTGCCAGTAGTTTGGGGACAGGGTTGGATCAGCCCCAGCATTTT.

This clonotype showed up many times. The chain recombines TRBV20-1 with TRBJ2-7, with TRBD2 matching over 11 bases. CDR1 and CDR2 from the germline V gene are DFQATT and SNEGSKA (reference sequence). CDR3 size: 17 residues. J lost 0 bases, V lost 5 bases, and 12 bases had no gene match. Here the CDR3 DNA reads TGCAGTGCTCCCGGACTAGCGGGTCCAACCTCCTCCTACGAGCAGTACTTC. It yields the protein CSAPGLAGPTSSYEQYF.

The chain joins TRBV28 to TRBJ1-2, with D unresolved. CDR3 length equals 15 residues. Germline assignment: CDR1 MDHEN and CDR2 SYDVKM. V gave up 6 bases and J gave up 2 bases, with 16 bases separating them. CDR3 region: CASSQAPGSNYGYTF. CDR3 nucleotides: TGTGCCAGCAGCCAAGCCCCCGGTTCCAACTATGGCTACACCTTC.

This clonotype was recorded many times. The V gene is TRBV12-3 or TRBV12-4, the J gene TRBJ1-2; D perhaps matches TRBD1 (5 bases). CDR3 length: 14 residues. The V gene lost 3 bases and the J gene lost 7 bases, with 15 bases spanning the gap. The CDR3 spells CASSLAGSNRGYTF. The CDR3 nucleotides are TGTGCCAGCAGTTTGGCAGGGAGTAATCGTGGCTACACCTTC.

This clonotype has a count of ten or more. The rearrangement uses TRBV14 and TRBJ2-2, with D perhaps matching TRBD2 (6 bases). V dropped 4 bases and J dropped 2 bases, with 11 bases sitting between them. Germline V gives CDR1 SGHDN, CDR2 FVKESK. This CDR3 spans 15 amino acids. CDR3 region: CASSPELANTGELFF. DNA of the CDR3: TGTGCCAGCAGCCCTGAACTAGCTAACACCGGGGAGCTGTTTTTT. Supplemented by reference TRBV14 and TRBJ2-2, the full variable domain reads EAGVTQFPSHSVIEKGQTVTLRCDPISGHDNLYWYRRVMGKEIKFLLHFVKESKQDESGMPNNRFLAERTGGTYSTLKVQPAELEDSGVYFCASSPELANTGELFFGEGSRLTVL.

Ten or more counts support this clonotype. This chain uses TRBV6-6 with TRBJ2-7, with no clear D. The CDR3 extends over 13 amino acids. V gave up 2 bases and J gave up 6 bases, with 11 bases separating them. The germline gives CDR1 MNHNY, CDR2 SVGAGI (reference sequence). CDR3 in amino acids: CASSYVGTGEQYF. The CDR3 DNA reads as TGTGCCAGCAGTTACGTTGGTACGGGCGAGCAGTACTTC.